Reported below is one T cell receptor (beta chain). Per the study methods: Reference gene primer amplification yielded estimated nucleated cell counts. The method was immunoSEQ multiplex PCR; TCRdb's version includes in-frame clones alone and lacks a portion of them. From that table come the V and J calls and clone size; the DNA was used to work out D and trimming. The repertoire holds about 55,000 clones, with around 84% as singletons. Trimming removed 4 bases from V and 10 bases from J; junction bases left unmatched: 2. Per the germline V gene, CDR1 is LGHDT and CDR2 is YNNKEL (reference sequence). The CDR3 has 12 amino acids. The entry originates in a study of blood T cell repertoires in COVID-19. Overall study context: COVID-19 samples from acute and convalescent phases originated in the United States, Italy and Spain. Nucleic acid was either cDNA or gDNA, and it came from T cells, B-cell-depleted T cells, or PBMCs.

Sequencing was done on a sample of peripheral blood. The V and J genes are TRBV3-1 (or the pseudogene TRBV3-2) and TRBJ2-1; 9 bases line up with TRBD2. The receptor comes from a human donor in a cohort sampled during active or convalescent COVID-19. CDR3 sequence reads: CASSPGLAEQFF. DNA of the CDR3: TGTGCCAGCAGCCCCGGACTAGCGGAGCAGTTCTTC.